This record covers a single T cell receptor (beta chain). The clone's antigen remains unknown. No base quality information exists; no much larger clone differs at one position. The sample belongs to a study of blood T cell repertoires in COVID-19 (dated by TCRdb to about 2020). About the investigation overall: Samples from collaborators originated in the United States, Italy and Spain and spanned both the acute and convalescent phases of COVID-19. The material from the prospective study consisted of cDNA or gDNA derived from T cells, B-cell-depleted T cells, or PBMCs. Subjects who had been exposed to COVID-19, were actively infected with it, or had recovered from it provided the deeply sampled blood TCRbeta repertoires that made up the dataset. A freely available public database, intended as a resource for researchers studying the immune response to SARS-CoV-2, is where the repertoires were released. The samples were drawn from the first 160 participants of the ongoing ImmuneRACE study and from 950 to 1,500 subjects provided by 6 global collaborators. A de-identified subject ID, COVID-19 status, age in years and sex were almost always included in the sample metadata. Where available, HLA class I and class II types were taken from metadata supplied by the sample provider and were not determined by assay-based typing. The investigation overall reported the following: Clinical and demographic metadata were provided uncurated, with the amount varying by source and participant.

V is trimmed back by 1 base and J by 0 bases, and the junction contains 8 bases that no gene match accounts for. Reading from cysteine to phenylalanine, the CDR3 counts 19 amino acids. Only CDR3 DNA remains: 57 bases, in frame from the first base. Looking up the germline V gene yields CDR1 SGHAT and CDR2 FQNNGV. The collaborating institutions used their own protocols to collect whole blood in K2EDTA tubes. For TCRbeta analysis, collaborator samples were shipped as frozen whole blood, as isolated PBMCs, or as DNA extracted from either sample type. TCRbeta CDR3 regions were amplified from genomic DNA by means of the immunoSEQ Assay, a bias-controlled multiplex PCR. Processing in the source paper ran as follows. Nucleated cell counts per sample were estimated from amplification of reference gene primers within the assay. Sequence reads were collapsed and filtered to measure the absolute abundance of every unique TCRbeta CDR3 rearrangement. For each sample, productive Simpson clonality was calculated as the square root of Simpson's diversity index over productive rearrangements. TCRdb carries this immuneACCESS record with in-frame sequences only. Its versions omit some clonotypes, under half of them owing to an unresolved V gene in the studies checked, with the rest unexplained. V, J and clone size derive from that table, while D and trimming were established from the DNA sequence. This sample has 250,000 or so clones in its table, and 70% to 90% of those were observed once. Just under 0.8% of the sample is in the top ten clones.

The sequence was collected from a woman aged 25 to 45 with acute or convalescent COVID-19. Material: peripheral blood. The rearrangement joined TRBV11-2 to TRBJ2-7, with 14 bases aligning to TRBD2. The CDR3 region reads CASSLVGLAGGLSSYEQYF. The bases are TGTGCCAGCAGCTTAGTCGGACTAGCGGGAGGCCTCAGCTCCTACGAGCAGTACTTC. With the rest looked up from the reference TRBV11-2 and TRBJ2-7 genes rather than sequenced, the full variable domain is EAGVAQSPRYKIIEKRQSVAFWCNPISGHATLYWYQQILGQGPKLLIQFQNNGVVDDSQLPKDRFSAERLKGVDSTLKIQPAKLEDSAVYLCASSLVGLAGGLSSYEQYFGPGTRLTVT.